This TCR beta chain appears in the sequencing data of a study of blood T cell repertoires in COVID-19. Study-level information: The United States, Italy and Spain provided the acute and convalescent COVID-19 samples. Nucleic acid was either cDNA or gDNA, and it came from T cells, B-cell-depleted T cells, or PBMCs.

The CDR3 is 13 amino acids. Germline V gives CDR1 GTSNPN, CDR2 SVGIG (reference sequence). Deletions cut 3 bases from V and 3 bases from J, with 11 bases between. Sequenced by immunoSEQ multiplex PCR; TCRdb stores in-frame clones only, minus some. The profile covers about 38,000 clones, with around 84% appearing a single time and around 1.6% taken by the ten largest. The chain links TRBV30 to TRBJ1-1; D might be TRBD1 (5 bases). Sequenced: peripheral blood. This sequence originates from a man aged 55 to 70 with COVID-19, enrolled during active disease. This chain's CDR3 is CAWSGTGYTEAFF. In DNA form, the CDR3 reads TGTGCCTGGAGCGGCACAGGTTACACTGAAGCTTTCTTT.